This T cell receptor (beta chain) was captured by sequencing in a study of blood T cell repertoires in COVID-19. Study overall: Samples representing acute and convalescent COVID-19 were sourced from the United States, Italy and Spain.

The method was immunoSEQ multiplex PCR; TCRdb's version includes in-frame clones alone and lacks a portion of them. The table records tens of thousands of clones, roughly 83% of them present only once. This clone was found a few times. The CDR3 runs to 12 residues. The germline gives CDR1 SGHNT, CDR2 YENEEA. Trimming cost V 5 bases and J 5 bases; bases outside gene matches: 3. The material sequenced was peripheral blood. V is TRBV11-3 and J is TRBJ2-7, with 7 bases aligning to TRBD1. The clonotype was recovered from a man aged 65 to 79 with acute or convalescent COVID-19. The CDR3 nucleotides are TGTGCCAGCAGCCGTGACAGGGACGAGCAGTACTTC. The encoded protein is CASSRDRDEQYF.